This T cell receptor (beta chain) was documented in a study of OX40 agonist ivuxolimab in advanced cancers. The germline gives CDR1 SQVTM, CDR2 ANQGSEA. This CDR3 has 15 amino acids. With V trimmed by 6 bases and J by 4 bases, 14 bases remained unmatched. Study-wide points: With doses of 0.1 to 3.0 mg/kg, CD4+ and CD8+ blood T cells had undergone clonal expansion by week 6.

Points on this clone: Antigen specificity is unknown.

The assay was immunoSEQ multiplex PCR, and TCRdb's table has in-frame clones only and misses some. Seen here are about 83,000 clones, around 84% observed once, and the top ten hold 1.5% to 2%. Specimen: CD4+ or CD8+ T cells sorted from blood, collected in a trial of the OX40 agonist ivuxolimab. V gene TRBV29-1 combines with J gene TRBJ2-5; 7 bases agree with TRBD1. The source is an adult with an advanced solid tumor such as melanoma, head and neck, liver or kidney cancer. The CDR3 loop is CSVASKTGWSETQYF. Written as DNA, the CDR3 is TGCAGCGTAGCCAGTAAGACAGGGTGGTCAGAGACCCAGTACTTC.